Below, one TCR beta chain is given with its context. Antigen: not known. The source of the sample is a study of Ad26.COV2.S vaccination and SARS-CoV-2 variants. General study findings and limits: Vaccinees showed greater spike-specific TCR breadth than placebo recipients.

The CDR3 has 15 amino acids. Looked up from germline, CDR1 is SGDLS and CDR2 is YYNGEE. V lost 1 base to trimming and J lost 0 bases, with 8 bases between them. Sequenced by immunoSEQ multiplex PCR; TCRdb stores in-frame clones only, minus some. The sample holds roughly 100,000 clones, around 82% seen once. The material was peripheral blood, obtained after recovery from COVID-19. The V and J genes are TRBV9 and TRBJ1-3; D might be TRBD1 (6 bases). This receptor was taken from a human donor who had recovered from COVID-19. CDR3 loop: CASSVRQDSGNTIYF. DNA of the CDR3: TGTGCCAGCAGCGTAAGACAGGACTCTGGAAACACCATATATTTT.